The rows below give T cell receptor beta chains drawn from one sample of a study of OX40 agonist ivuxolimab in advanced cancers. TCRdb's copy holds only in-frame clones and misses some; the assay was immunoSEQ multiplex PCR. The table has about 83,000 clones, roughly four fifths seen once; the top ten hold 1.5% to 2%. The sequences come from CD4+ or CD8+ T cells sorted from blood, collected in a trial of the OX40 agonist ivuxolimab. These receptors were taken from an adult with an advanced solid tumor such as melanoma, head and neck, liver or kidney cancer. CDR3s include the opening cysteine and the closing phenylalanine or tryptophan. D genes are given only for firm matches. Rows may omit the clone size; those that give it use once, few, many or a size class.

d_call j_call clone_size v_call cdr3_aa cdr3_nt
- TRBJ1-5 once TRBV11-2 CASSRFRVNQPQHF TGTGCCAGCAGCCGCTTTCGGGTCAATCAGCCCCAGCATTTT
TRBD1 TRBJ1-1 - TRBV6-5 CASSYPGGTEAFF TGTGCCAGCAGTTACCCAGGGGGCACTGAAGCTTTCTTT
- TRBJ2-3 - TRBV7-4 CASSIGADTQYF TGTGCCAGCAGCATAGGAGCAGATACGCAGTATTTT
- TRBJ1-5 once TRBV2 CASREQGVGNQPQHF TGTGCCAGCAGAGAACAGGGTGTGGGCAATCAGCCCCAGCATTTT
- TRBJ1-1 - TRBV5-1 CASSDGDGGTEAFF TGCGCCAGCTCCGACGGGGATGGGGGCACTGAAGCTTTCTTT
- TRBJ2-2 - TRBV21-1 CASSRPFEGELFF TGTGCCAGCAGCCGCCCGTTCGAGGGGGAGCTGTTTTTT
- TRBJ1-6 - TRBV6-5 CASSRYGEDSPLHF TGTGCCAGCAGTCGTTATGGGGAGGATTCACCCCTCCACTTT
- TRBJ1-3 - TRBV10-1 CASSGGDTIYF TGCGCCAGCAGTGGAGGGGACACCATATATTTT
- TRBJ2-3 - TRBV28 CASSQNIGTDTQYF TGTGCCAGCAGTCAAAACATAGGCACAGATACGCAGTATTTT
- TRBJ2-2 few TRBV30 CATGTFNTGELFF TGTGCTACGGGGACTTTCAACACCGGGGAGCTGTTTTTT
- TRBJ2-6 - TRBV28 CASAFSGANVLTF TGTGCCAGCGCTTTCTCTGGGGCCAACGTCCTGACTTTC
- TRBJ2-4 - TRBV23-1 CASSQFWGRGDIQYF TGCGCCAGCAGTCAATTTTGGGGGAGAGGAGACATTCAGTACTTC
- TRBJ1-6 - TRBV5-1 CASSPAGTLNSPLHF TGCGCCAGCAGCCCTGCCGGGACACTGAATTCACCCCTCCACTTT
- TRBJ2-5 few TRBV11-2 CASSSRRPRGETQYF TGTGCCAGCAGCTCCCGCCGACCCCGGGGAGAGACCCAGTACTTC
TRBD2 TRBJ2-5 once TRBV6-5 CASTLLAGGQETQYF TGTGCCAGCACCCTACTAGCGGGGGGGCAGGAGACCCAGTACTTC
- TRBJ2-7 - TRBV18 CASSPQTYEQYF TGTGCCAGCTCACCTCAGACCTACGAGCAGTACTTC
- TRBJ2-7 - TRBV4-1 CASSQDPTAPYEQYF TGCGCCAGCAGCCAAGATCCGACGGCTCCCTACGAGCAGTACTTC
- TRBJ1-1 - TRBV18 CASSLEGVTMNTEAFF TGTGCCAGCTCCCTCGAGGGGGTGACCATGAACACTGAAGCTTTCTTT